One sample yielded the 28 T cell receptor beta chains listed below, sequenced in a study of T cell clonotyping in hematopoietic cell transplantation. Using immunoSEQ multiplex PCR, the repertoire was profiled, and TCRdb retains in-frame clones only, with some absent. The sample includes about 7,100 clones, approximately 86% of them seen just once. Sample time point: recipient sample about 28 days before transplant, after cytoreduction. The sample in question was peripheral blood mononuclear cells, obtained before stem cell transplant. The origin of the receptors is a man under 40 with acute myeloid leukemia. Some clones in this sample may be carry-over from other donors' samples.

This clone was detected only once. This chain connects TRBV9 to TRBJ2-7; perhaps TRBD1 as D (6 bases). Looked up from germline, CDR1 is SGDLS and CDR2 is YYNGEE. V was pared by 4 bases and J by 7 bases, with 12 bases between. This CDR3 is 12 amino acids long. This chain's CDR3 is CASSLIGGEQYF. The CDR3 DNA follows: TGTGCCAGCAGCCTAATAGGGGGTGAGCAGTACTTC.

J is TRBJ1-3 and V is TRBV20-1; D is uncertain. The V and J ends lost 1 base and 8 bases respectively, with 6 bases between them. This CDR3 comprises 11 residues. Germline V gene sequence: CDR1 DFQATT, CDR2 SNEGSKA (reference sequence). The CDR3 here is CSARGGHTIYF. In nucleotides, the CDR3 is TGCAGTGCTAGAGGAGGACACACCATATATTTT.

V usage is TRBV4-1 and J usage is TRBJ1-2; TRBD1 might be the D (6 bases). Germline V gene lookup returns CDR1 MGHRA and CDR2 YSYEKL. The CDR3 is made up of 14 amino acids. V was cut by 1 base and J by 7 bases, with 13 bases left in between. The CDR3 DNA sequence: TGCGCCAGCAGCCAAGGGGTCCTACAGGGTGGCTACACCTTC. It encodes CASSQGVLQGGYTF.

The chain recombines TRBV7-3 with TRBJ1-1; D is uncertain. The germline CDR1 and CDR2 sequences are SGHTA and FQGTGA. V lost 3 bases and J lost 1, with 6 bases in between. CDR3 length: 13 amino acids. The CDR3 DNA follows: TGTGCCAGCAGCTTTGGACCGAACACTGAAGCTTTCTTT. Protein: CASSFGPNTEAFF.

The chain employs TRBV4-3 and TRBJ1-1; D remains unclear. CDR1 is LGHNA, CDR2 YSLEER, per germline. Trimming removed 0 bases from V and 9 bases from J, with 11 bases in between. The CDR3 is 13 amino acids. CDR3 sequence reads: CASSQERGPKAFF. Written as DNA, the CDR3 is TGCGCCAGCAGCCAAGAGCGAGGGCCTAAAGCTTTCTTT.

Here the CDR3 reads CASRTDSNQPQHF. The CDR3 coding sequence is TGTGCCAGCAGGACAGATAGCAATCAGCCCCAGCATTTT. The chain recombines TRBV6-1 with TRBJ1-5, with a tentative D call TRBD1 (5 bases). This CDR3 spans 13 amino acids. The germline CDR1 and CDR2 sequences are MNHNS and SASEGT. The ends were cut back, 6 bases at V and 0 bases at J, with 6 bases in the middle.

This sequence joins TRBV14 and TRBJ1-2; D is perhaps TRBD1 (5 bases). The CDR3 sequence is 15 residues long. The V gene's germline CDR1 is SGHDN and CDR2 FVKESK. With 1 base removed from V and 4 bases from J, the gap between germline ends came to 13 bases. Here the CDR3 reads CASSQVGSGSYGYTF. The CDR3 region has the DNA TGTGCCAGCAGCCAAGTCGGGTCAGGGAGCTATGGCTACACCTTC.

The genes are TRBV4-2 and TRBJ1-2; D gene ambiguous. This CDR3 is built from 13 residues. Germline loops: CDR1 LGHNA, CDR2 YNFKEQ. With 0 bases removed from V and 8 bases from J, the gap between germline ends came to 10 bases. The CDR3 loop is CASSQEQRGGYTF. For the CDR3, the DNA is TGTGCCAGCAGCCAAGAACAGCGCGGGGGCTACACCTTC.

The chain combines TRBV14 with TRBJ2-7; 8 bases agree with TRBD2. V was pared by 6 bases and J by 6 bases, with 7 bases of the junction left unmatched. The CDR3 length is 13 residues. Germline CDR1 SGHDN, CDR2 FVKESK. DNA for the CDR3: TGTGCCAGCAGTCCGGGACTAGGACGCGAGCAGTACTTC. As protein: CASSPGLGREQYF.

This chain joins TRBV9 and TRBJ2-1; 7 positions match TRBD2. This CDR3 comprises 15 residues. Germline CDR1 and CDR2: SGDLS and YYNGEE. V lost 0 bases to trimming and J lost 9 bases; unmatched junction nucleotides: 9. CDR3 in DNA: TGTGCCAGCAGCGTAGGTCTAGCGGTCGATGGTGAGCAGTTCTTC. Its translation: CASSVGLAVDGEQFF.

The genes are TRBV11-3 and TRBJ2-2, with a possible D match to TRBD2 (6 bases). Trimming removed 5 bases at V and 3 bases at J, with 16 bases between. CDR1 is SGHNT, CDR2 YENEEA, per germline. The CDR3 loop spans 16 amino acids. The CDR3 spells CASSPGLPRDTGELFF. The CDR3 DNA reads TGTGCCAGCAGCCCGGGACTCCCGAGGGACACCGGGGAGCTGTTTTTT.

This clone appeared a few times. The same CDR3 is also encoded by other DNA sequences in this sample. The chain employs TRBV10-3 and TRBJ1-4; tentatively, D is TRBD1 (6 bases). The V end was cut by 6 bases, the J end by 7 bases, with 15 bases between. Germline CDR1 reads ENHRY; CDR2 reads SYGVKD. The CDR3 length is 14 residues. DNA for the CDR3: TGTGCCATCAGAGAAGAGGGACAAGGTGAAAAACTGTTTTTT. This codes for CAIREEGQGEKLFF.

V usage is TRBV19 and J usage is TRBJ2-3; D unclear. CDR1 LNHDA and CDR2 SQIVND come from the germline V gene (reference sequence). Trimming removed 8 bases from V and 7 bases from J, with 13 bases in between. The CDR3 spans 12 residues. Here the CDR3 reads CASPSRTYTQYF. Here the CDR3 DNA reads TGTGCCAGTCCATCCCGCACTTATACGCAGTATTTT.

This clone occurred once. The rearrangement uses TRBV7-2 and TRBJ2-1; 13 bases are shared with TRBD2. Germline V gene data show CDR1 as SGHTA and CDR2 as FQGNSA. V lost 5 bases to trimming and J lost 9 bases; unmatched junction nucleotides: 10. The length of the CDR3 is 16 residues. CDR3 region: CASSRGLAGASSEQFF. The CDR3 DNA is TGTGCCAGCAGCCGAGGACTAGCGGGAGCGTCCAGTGAGCAGTTCTTC.

In this sample, this clone turned up a few times. V and J are TRBV6-5 and TRBJ1-6; D not resolved. Germline assignment: CDR1 MNHEY and CDR2 SVGAGI. The CDR3 runs 14 residues. Trimming removed 2 bases from V and 6 bases from J, with 8 bases in between. DNA of the CDR3: TGTGCCAGCAGTTACACCCAGACTAATTCACCCCTCCACTTT. It encodes CASSYTQTNSPLHF.

V usage is TRBV4-2 and J usage is TRBJ2-1; D remains unclear. Germline V CDR1 and CDR2: LGHNA, YNFKEQ. The CDR3 has 15 residues. Trimming removed 1 base at V and 4 bases at J, with 11 bases between. This CDR3 is CASSQAVTDYNEQFF. The CDR3 coding sequence is TGTGCCAGCAGCCAAGCGGTAACAGATTACAATGAGCAGTTCTTC.

The J gene is TRBJ2-3, the V gene TRBV4-1; D possibly corresponds to TRBD1 (5 bases). The CDR3 has 15 amino acids. V lost 1 base and J lost 0, with 8 bases in between. Germline CDR1 is MGHRA and CDR2 is YSYEKL. CDR3 nucleotides: TGCGCCAGCAGCCAAGGGGCAGGGAGCACAGATACGCAGTATTTT. Translating it yields CASSQGAGSTDTQYF.

The CDR3, as DNA: TGTGCCACCAGGGGGACCGACTATGGCTACACCTTC. Protein product: CATRGTDYGYTF. J is TRBJ1-2 and V is TRBV10-3, with 7 positions matching TRBD1. CDR1 is ENHRY and CDR2 is SYGVKD in the germline V gene. J gave up 3 bases and V 10 bases, and 5 bases lay outside the gene matches. CDR3 size: 12 residues.

V usage is TRBV6-1 and J usage is TRBJ2-2; 7 bases are shared with TRBD1. The CDR3 runs to 13 residues. CDR1 is MNHNS and CDR2 is SASEGT in the germline V gene. The J segment lost 6 bases and the V segment lost 8 bases, leaving 6 bases of the junction unmatched. CDR3 sequence: CASDRAGAGELFF. CDR3 sequence (DNA): TGTGCCAGCGACAGGGCCGGGGCCGGGGAGCTGTTTTTT.

This chain connects TRBV28 to TRBJ2-7; 10 bases agree with TRBD2. Germline V gene lookup returns CDR1 MDHEN and CDR2 SYDVKM. The CDR3 runs to 14 residues. The V segment lost 7 bases and the J segment 0 bases; nucleotides outside the gene matches: 3. Here the CDR3 reads CASTLAGDSYEQYF. CDR3 DNA: TGTGCCAGCACCCTAGCGGGAGACTCCTACGAGCAGTACTTC. The variable domain in full, completed from reference TRBV28 and TRBJ2-7, reads DVKVTQSSRYLVKRTGEKVFLECVQDMDHENMFWYRQDPGLGLRLIYFSYDVKMKEKGDIPEGYSVSREKKERFSLILESASTNQTSMYLCASTLAGDSYEQYFGPGTRLTVT.

The CDR3 is CASSEGGGSTDTQYF. The CDR3 DNA reads as TGTGCCAGCAGCGAGGGGGGCGGTAGCACAGATACGCAGTATTTT. The chain couples TRBV9 to TRBJ2-3; D possibly uses TRBD1 or TRBD2 (6 bases each). The CDR3 sequence is 15 residues long. The V gene lost 3 bases and the J gene lost 0 bases, with 11 bases spanning the gap. Germline loops: CDR1 SGDLS, CDR2 YYNGEE.

V and J are TRBV28 and TRBJ1-3; D is unclear. The CDR3 totals 13 residues. Germline assignment: CDR1 MDHEN and CDR2 SYDVKM. Trimming removed 7 bases at V and 4 bases at J, with 11 bases between. CDR3 protein: CASIQAIGNTIYF. DNA of the CDR3: TGTGCCAGCATCCAAGCGATAGGAAACACCATATATTTT.

This clone was picked up one time. The genes are TRBV18 and TRBJ2-6; tentative D call: TRBD2 (6 bases). The CDR3 consists of 16 residues. Trimming took off 3 bases at V and 3 bases at J, with 12 bases between the two ends. Germline V lookup: CDR1 KGHSH, CDR2 LQKENI. CDR3 coding DNA: TGTGCCAGCTCACCCACCGGGGGACTTGGGGCCAACGTCCTGACTTTC. Its translation: CASSPTGGLGANVLTF.

The CDR3 DNA is TGTGCCAGCAGCTCCAGCGGGGCTATAACCTACGAGCAGTACTTC. Its translation: CASSSSGAITYEQYF. V and J are TRBV7-2 and TRBJ2-7; 7 nucleotides line up with TRBD2. With V trimmed by 4 bases and J by 2 bases, 8 bases remained unmatched. This CDR3 spans 15 amino acids. Germline CDR1 reads SGHTA; CDR2 reads FQGNSA.

This clone was recorded a few times. The V and J genes are TRBV13 and TRBJ2-3; 12 nucleotides match TRBD2. CDR3 length: 16 residues. With 4 bases clipped from V and 2 bases from J, the junction kept 4 bases outside the gene matches. Germline CDR1 PRHDT, CDR2 FYEKMQ (reference sequence). CDR3 amino acids: CASSSSSGGATDTQYF. The CDR3 DNA reads TGTGCCAGCAGCTCGTCTAGCGGGGGGGCCACAGATACGCAGTATTTT.

V usage is TRBV28 and J usage is TRBJ2-1; 9 bases line up with TRBD2. The CDR3 covers 17 residues. Germline CDR1 and CDR2: MDHEN and SYDVKM. Germline trimming cut 7 bases from V and 5 bases from J; bases unmatched to any gene: 15. CDR3 loop: CASNLLGVAGAHNEQFF. The CDR3 region has the DNA TGTGCCAGCAATCTCCTGGGGGTAGCGGGAGCTCACAATGAGCAGTTCTTC.

This chain links TRBV29-1 with TRBJ2-7; tentatively, D is TRBD2 (5 bases). Per the germline V gene, CDR1 is SQVTM and CDR2 is ANQGSEA. Trimming took off 1 base at V and 3 bases at J, with 7 bases between the two ends. CDR3 length: 12 residues. The CDR3 loop is CSVEGESYEQYF. CDR3 bases: TGCAGCGTTGAAGGGGAGAGCTACGAGCAGTACTTC.

Notes on this clone: At one end, the junction sequence differs from germline, possibly due to a read error. The gene calls are TRBV5-1 and TRBJ2-7; no definite D call. CDR3 length: 12 amino acids. Germline CDR1 and CDR2: SGHRS and YFSETQ. The CDR3 loop reads CASSLEPPRVFF. The CDR3 DNA is TGCGCCAGCAGCTTGGAGCCCCCACGAGTCTTCTTC.